These 32 T cell receptor beta chains share one sample of origin, sequenced in a study of blood T cell repertoires in COVID-19. The table came from immunoSEQ multiplex PCR; TCRdb's copy has only in-frame clones and leaves some out. The sample consists of some 40,000 clones, about 82% of them appearing once. The sequenced sample was peripheral blood. These receptors all stem from a man aged 55 to 70 in a cohort sampled during active COVID-19.

The chain joins TRBV10-3 to TRBJ1-1, with TRBD1 matching 7 bases. The CDR3 sequence is 16 residues long. Germline CDR1 and CDR2: ENHRY and SYGVKD. The trim removed 0 bases at V and 5 bases at J, leaving 9 bases unmatched. The CDR3 sequence: CAISESLGGAGTEAFF. For the CDR3, the DNA is TGTGCCATCAGTGAGTCATTAGGGGGCGCGGGGACTGAAGCTTTCTTT.

This clone was observed a handful of times. The J gene is TRBJ2-7, the V gene TRBV11-3, with 7 bases matching TRBD1. The ends lost 9 bases at V and 1 base at J; junction bases unmatched: 6. The CDR3 extends over 13 amino acids. Germline CDR1 and CDR2: SGHNT and YENEEA. CDR3 nucleotides: TGTGCCAGTGGTCAGGGGGAGTCCTACGAGCAGTACTTC. Amino acid sequence: CASGQGESYEQYF.

This clone has a count of ten or more. This chain joins TRBV4-1 and TRBJ1-1; possible D gene TRBD1, 6 bases. The germline gives CDR1 MGHRA, CDR2 YSYEKL. Trimming took off 4 bases at V and 0 bases at J, with 12 bases between the two ends. The length of the CDR3 is 15 residues. CDR3 region: CASSRDINMNTEAFF. The CDR3 nucleotides read TGCGCCAGCAGCCGGGACATCAACATGAACACTGAAGCTTTCTTT.

This clone was seen only a few times. The genes are TRBV5-1 and TRBJ1-5; 8 bases map to TRBD1. Germline CDR1 and CDR2: SGHRS and YFSETQ. V lost 4 bases, J lost 0 bases, and 9 bases stayed unmatched. The CDR3 extends over 17 amino acids. The CDR3 loop is CASSRTGRLYSNQPQHF. Here the CDR3 DNA reads TGCGCCAGCAGCAGGACAGGGCGCCTCTATAGCAATCAGCCCCAGCATTTT.

The rearrangement links TRBV6-5 to TRBJ1-5, with D perhaps matching TRBD1 (5 bases). This CDR3 has 13 amino acids. With 7 bases removed from V and 6 bases from J, the gap between germline ends came to 13 bases. Germline V gene sequence: CDR1 MNHEY, CDR2 SVGAGI. The CDR3 DNA is TGTGCCAGCACAAACGGCGGGGGTCAGCCCCAGCATTTT. Its translation is CASTNGGGQPQHF.

The rearrangement joins TRBV14 to TRBJ2-2; perhaps TRBD2 as D (5 bases). The V and J ends lost 7 bases and 2 bases respectively, with 14 bases between them. The V gene's germline CDR1 is SGHDN and CDR2 FVKESK. The CDR3 has 15 amino acids. The chain's CDR3 is CASTMGRLNTGELFF. The CDR3 region has the DNA TGTGCCAGCACAATGGGCAGACTAAACACCGGGGAGCTGTTTTTT.

The genes are TRBV2 and TRBJ2-7; no definite D call. CDR1 SNHLY and CDR2 FYNNEI come from the germline V gene. The CDR3 length is 11 residues. V was pared by 8 bases and J by 3 bases, with 8 bases between. CDR3 protein: CASEFGYEQYF. CDR3 DNA sequence: TGTGCCAGCGAGTTTGGCTACGAGCAGTACTTC.

This rearrangement joins TRBV5-8 to TRBJ2-2; D may be TRBD1 (6 bases). The germline V and J ends were trimmed by 4 bases and 0 bases, with 10 bases remaining between them. Germline CDR1 reads SGHTS; CDR2 reads YDEGEE. This CDR3 has 15 residues. The CDR3 sequence is CASSLGQTNTGELFF. In nucleotides, the CDR3 is TGTGCCAGCAGCCTTGGACAGACGAACACCGGGGAGCTGTTTTTT.

CDR3 DNA: TGTGCCAGCAGCGACTGGACAGGGACTTCTGGGGCCAACGTCCTGACTTTC. Amino acid sequence: CASSDWTGTSGANVLTF. The chain is built from TRBV16 and TRBJ2-6; 8 bases align to TRBD1. The CDR3 contains 17 residues. J lost 1 base, V lost 5 bases, and 7 bases had no gene match. Germline V gene sequence: CDR1 KGHSY, CDR2 FQNENV.

This sequence joins TRBV18 and TRBJ1-1; 8 bases align to TRBD1. Germline V CDR1 and CDR2: KGHSH, LQKENI. The CDR3 has 13 residues. The ends lost 2 bases at V and 6 bases at J; junction bases unmatched: 2. The CDR3 nucleotides are TGTGCCAGCTCACCAGGACAGGGCGCTGAAGCTTTCTTT. It is translated as CASSPGQGAEAFF. The variable domain in full, completed from reference TRBV18 and TRBJ1-1, reads NAGVMQNPRHLVRRRGQEARLRCSPMKGHSHVYWYRQLPEEGLKFMVYLQKENIIDESGMPKERFSAEFPKEGPSILRIQQVVRGDSAAYFCASSPGQGAEAFFGQGTRLTVV.

This clone was detected only a few times. The gene calls are TRBV14 and TRBJ2-3, with D possibly TRBD2 on 5 matching bases. The CDR3 runs 17 residues. The ends were cut back, 0 bases at V and 2 bases at J, with 15 bases in the middle. Per the germline V gene, CDR1 is SGHDN and CDR2 is FVKESK. The CDR3 region has the DNA TGTGCCAGCAGCCAAGATCCCGGAGGATGGGTCACAGATACGCAGTATTTT. This codes for CASSQDPGGWVTDTQYF.

The chain employs TRBV12-2 and TRBJ1-2; the table assigns TRBD1, which was not confirmed against the DNA. TRBV12-2 is described as a pseudogene. The CDR3 has 16 residues. This CDR3 reads CASRSIEDTTNYGYTF. The CDR3 DNA sequence: TGTGCAAGTCGCTCAATTGAAGACACCACTAACTATGGCTACACCTTC.

This clone turned up a few times. This chain uses TRBV24-1 with TRBJ1-2, with D maybe TRBD1 (5 bases). The CDR3 runs to 11 residues. Looked up from germline, CDR1 is KGHDR and CDR2 is SFDVKD. The V gene lost 9 bases and the J gene lost 6 bases, with 10 bases spanning the gap. The CDR3: CATGGGNGYTF. Here the CDR3 DNA reads TGTGCCACCGGGGGAGGGAATGGCTACACCTTC.

The rearrangement links TRBV5-6 to TRBJ2-3; D is ambiguous. This CDR3 spans 15 amino acids. The V gene's germline CDR1 is SGHDT and CDR2 YYEEEE. The V gene lost 3 bases and the J gene lost 0 bases, with 11 bases spanning the gap. CDR3 protein: CASSSKLRSTDTQYF. The DNA of the CDR3 is TGTGCCAGCAGCTCGAAGCTGAGAAGCACAGATACGCAGTATTTT.

The rearrangement links TRBV28 to TRBJ2-7; TRBD2 might be the D (5 bases). The CDR3 totals 12 residues. Per germline, CDR1 MDHEN and CDR2 SYDVKM. Trimming removed 6 bases at V and 5 bases at J, with 11 bases between. The CDR3 loop reads CASSSGLNEQYF. In nucleotides, the CDR3 is TGTGCCAGCAGCTCTGGACTGAACGAGCAGTACTTC. Drawing the rest from reference TRBV28 and TRBJ2-7, the complete variable domain is DVKVTQSSRYLVKRTGEKVFLECVQDMDHENMFWYRQDPGLGLRLIYFSYDVKMKEKGDIPEGYSVSREKKERFSLILESASTNQTSMYLCASSSGLNEQYFGPGTRLTVT.

The chain uses TRBV28 and TRBJ2-7; 14 bases map to TRBD2. The V segment lost 8 bases and the J segment 3 bases; nucleotides outside the gene matches: 6. The CDR3 loop spans 15 amino acids. Looked up from germline, CDR1 is MDHEN and CDR2 is SYDVKM. The CDR3 region has the DNA TGTGCCAGCGCTGGACTAGCGGGAGGACGCTACGAGCAGTACTTC. Encoded protein: CASAGLAGGRYEQYF. Supplemented by reference TRBV28 and TRBJ2-7, the full variable domain reads DVKVTQSSRYLVKRTGEKVFLECVQDMDHENMFWYRQDPGLGLRLIYFSYDVKMKEKGDIPEGYSVSREKKERFSLILESASTNQTSMYLCASAGLAGGRYEQYFGPGTRLTVT.

This clone is categorized as medium-sized (0.01 to 0.1%). This chain uses TRBV10-2 with TRBJ2-7; 9 nucleotides line up with TRBD1. V lost 2 bases and J lost 1; bases outside the gene matches: 9. CDR1 is WSHSY, CDR2 SAAADI, per germline. This CDR3 contains 17 residues. The CDR3 sequence is CASSERTGEARSYEQYF. Written as DNA, the CDR3 is TGCGCCAGCAGTGAGCGGACAGGGGAGGCGCGGTCCTACGAGCAGTACTTC.

V gene TRBV27 combines with J gene TRBJ2-1, with D perhaps matching TRBD2 (5 bases). The germline V and J ends were trimmed by 5 bases and 7 bases, with 18 bases remaining between them. The CDR3 spans 15 residues. Per germline, CDR1 MNHEY and CDR2 SMNVEV (reference sequence). CDR3 amino acids: CASSPLSGTDNEQFF. CDR3 in DNA: TGTGCCAGCAGTCCCCTGTCGGGAACTGATAATGAGCAGTTCTTC.

This sequence joins TRBV7-2 and TRBJ2-5; D unclear. The CDR3 sequence is 13 residues long. Germline CDR1 SGHTA, CDR2 FQGNSA. V gave up 1 base and J gave up 5 bases, with 8 bases separating them. The CDR3, as DNA: TGTGCCAGCAGCTTAGGTTCGTTGGAGACCCAGTACTTC. Residues: CASSLGSLETQYF.

The gene calls are TRBV28 and TRBJ1-5; D is unresolved. Germline V lookup: CDR1 MDHEN, CDR2 SYDVKM. V was shortened by 5 bases and J by 0 bases, with 11 bases between the two germline ends. The CDR3 length is 15 residues. CDR3 protein: CASSLQDFSNQPQHF. CDR3 bases: TGTGCCAGCAGTCTCCAGGATTTTAGCAATCAGCCCCAGCATTTT.

This chain connects TRBV12-3 or TRBV12-4 to TRBJ1-6; weak D call: TRBD1 (5 bases). This CDR3 spans 12 amino acids. Trimming removed 2 bases at V and 12 bases at J, with 8 bases between. As DNA, the CDR3 is TGTGCCAGCAGTTTAATCGGGGGACCCCTCCACTTT. Translating it yields CASSLIGGPLHF.

This clone was seen ten or more times. This rearrangement joins TRBV2 to TRBJ1-2; D not certain. Trimming pared 2 bases from V and 12 bases from J, leaving 13 bases between. CDR1 SNHLY and CDR2 FYNNEI come from the germline V gene. This CDR3 region has 12 residues. The CDR3 DNA reads as TGTGCCAGCAGTGAACGCGGAATTTGGGACACCTTC. Protein: CASSERGIWDTF.

The rearrangement uses TRBV28 and TRBJ2-7, with a weak D call TRBD2 (7 bases). The CDR3 runs to 15 residues. Germline loops: CDR1 MDHEN, CDR2 SYDVKM. Deletions cut 4 bases from V and 3 bases from J, with 16 bases between. CDR3 in amino acids: CASSWGGGSNYEQYF. The CDR3 DNA reads TGTGCCAGCAGTTGGGGGGGCGGCAGCAACTACGAGCAGTACTTC.

The V and J genes are TRBV5-1 and TRBJ1-4; D possibly corresponds to TRBD1 (6 bases). The CDR3 sequence is 18 residues long. V was pared by 1 base and J by 7 bases, with 23 bases between. Germline lookup yields CDR1 SGHRS and CDR2 YFSETQ. The CDR3 DNA is TGCGCCAGCAGCTTGAGGGCATATGAGGGGGTATTCAGTGAAAAACTGTTTTTT. It encodes CASSLRAYEGVFSEKLFF.

This sequence joins TRBV28 and TRBJ1-3; perhaps TRBD1 as D (6 bases). Trimming removed 5 bases at V and 4 bases at J, with 15 bases between. Per germline, CDR1 MDHEN and CDR2 SYDVKM. The CDR3 length is 15 residues. CDR3 in DNA: TGTGCCAGCAGTGGCCGGGACATCTCAGGAAACACCATATATTTT. It codes for CASSGRDISGNTIYF.

The chain recombines TRBV6-5 with TRBJ1-1; 7 nucleotides align to TRBD1. In germline, CDR1 is MNHEY, CDR2 SVGAGI. V lost 7 bases, J lost 4 bases, and 6 bases stayed unmatched. The CDR3 contains 13 residues. For the CDR3, the DNA is TGTGCCAGCAATTTCGACAGGGCCACTGAAGCTTTCTTT. Encoded protein: CASNFDRATEAFF.

This clone was detected a few times. The chain carries TRBV5-3 and TRBJ1-2; TRBD1 is a possible D gene (6 bases). TRBV5-3 counts as an open reading frame of uncertain function. The length of the CDR3 is 17 residues. Trimming took off 4 bases at V and 7 bases at J, with 26 bases between the two ends. CDR3 region: CARSLAPLGQPFSGYTF. In DNA, the CDR3 is TGTGCCAGAAGCCTGGCGCCCCTTGGACAGCCTTTTTCTGGCTACACCTTC.

The chain joins TRBV19 to TRBJ1-5; no clear D. Trimming pared 0 bases from V and 7 bases from J, leaving 13 bases between. This CDR3 is built from 15 residues. The germline V gene has CDR1 LNHDA and CDR2 SQIVND (reference sequence). CDR3: CASSIDQRSFQPQHF. Here the CDR3 DNA reads TGTGCCAGTAGTATAGATCAGAGGAGCTTCCAGCCCCAGCATTTT.

The J gene is TRBJ2-2, the V gene TRBV7-2; D is perhaps TRBD2 (5 bases). CDR1 and CDR2 (germline): SGHTA, FQGNSA. The CDR3 sequence is 15 residues long. V lost 8 bases and J 3 bases, leaving 16 bases between the germline ends. The CDR3 spells CASQEGVLDTGELFF. CDR3 nucleotides: TGTGCCAGCCAAGAGGGAGTGCTTGACACCGGGGAGCTGTTTTTT.

On this clone itself: This same CDR3 is encoded by further DNA sequences in the sample. The rearrangement joins TRBV11-3 to TRBJ2-2; 7 nucleotides agree with TRBD1. There are 13 residues in the CDR3. V shed 5 bases and J 5 bases; nucleotides not matched to a gene: 2. Looked up from germline, CDR1 is SGHNT and CDR2 is YENEEA. The CDR3 DNA reads as TGTGCCAGCAGCCTCAGGGGGACCGGGGAGCTGTTTTTT. This gives the protein CASSLRGTGELFF.

The chain is built from TRBV18 and TRBJ2-3, with D possibly TRBD1 on 5 matching bases. The germline V gene has CDR1 KGHSH and CDR2 LQKENI. The length of the CDR3 is 16 residues. The ends were cut back, 2 bases at V and 0 bases at J, with 12 bases in the middle. The CDR3, as DNA: TGTGCCAGCTCACCAAACACAGGATCTAGCACAGATACGCAGTATTTT. It specifies CASSPNTGSSTDTQYF.

The CDR3 sequence: CASGSPGQTNSPLHF. CDR3 sequence (DNA): TGTGCCAGCGGCTCCCCGGGACAGACTAATTCACCCCTCCACTTT. The chain has TRBV28 and TRBJ1-6, with 7 bases that match TRBD1. Trimming at V came to 8 bases and at J to 6 bases, leaving 10 bases not matched to a gene. This CDR3 contains 15 residues. Germline loops: CDR1 MDHEN, CDR2 SYDVKM. The whole variable domain, filled in from reference TRBV28 and TRBJ1-6, reads DVKVTQSSRYLVKRTGEKVFLECVQDMDHENMFWYRQDPGLGLRLIYFSYDVKMKEKGDIPEGYSVSREKKERFSLILESASTNQTSMYLCASGSPGQTNSPLHFGNGTRLTVT.